What follows describes a single T cell receptor beta chain. One entry per CDR3 protein results from TCRdb running MiXCR on the RT-PCR reads. The sample has about 680,000 distinct CDR3 sequences, around 14% seen once. The CDR3 extends over 15 amino acids. The V segment lost 4 bases and the J segment 3 bases; nucleotides outside the gene matches: 4. Germline V gene sequence: CDR1 MNHEY, CDR2 SMNVEV (reference sequence). Sequenced sample: memory CD4+ T cells from blood. This receptor was obtained from a female donor in good health, serving as a healthy control. The chain joins TRBV27 to TRBJ1-4; 8 bases are shared with TRBD1. The CDR3 spells CASSSWTGSNEKLFF. For the CDR3, the DNA is TGTGCCAGCAGTTCATGGACAGGGTCTAATGAAAAACTGTTTTTT.